A single TCR beta chain is shown here with its context. The source of the sample is a study of blood T cell repertoires in COVID-19. Study background: There were acute and convalescent COVID-19 samples, and they came from the United States, Italy and Spain. The analysed material was cDNA or gDNA that came from T cells, B-cell-depleted T cells, or PBMCs.

Authors' methods: Reference gene primer amplification yielded estimated nucleated cell counts. Clones were sequenced by immunoSEQ multiplex PCR, and TCRdb holds only the in-frame ones, with some missing. Clone size and the V and J calls come from that table; the DNA yielded D and trimming. Of 250,000 to 350,000 clones in the sample, roughly 88% were seen once. This sequence was found in a woman aged 25-40 years with active or convalescent COVID-19. The sequencing input was peripheral blood.

Here the CDR3 reads CATSTHAYGYTF. The CDR3 DNA follows: TGTGCCACCAGTACACATGCCTATGGCTACACCTTC. This chain connects TRBV24-1 to TRBJ1-2, with D hard to call. Per germline, CDR1 KGHDR and CDR2 SFDVKD. V lost 6 bases and J 4 bases, leaving 8 bases between the germline ends. This CDR3 region has 12 residues.